The 8 T cell receptor beta chains below were found in one sample sequenced in a study of cytomegalovirus exposure and HLA in healthy donors. Method: immunoSEQ multiplex PCR; TCRdb's copy keeps in-frame clones and lacks some. The sample lists approximately 180,000 clones; about 82% were seen once. The specimen sequenced was PBMCs. These TCRs come from a woman aged 18 to 35 in good health and CMV-seronegative.

The V and J genes are TRBV29-1 and TRBJ2-5; 7 nucleotides match TRBD1. Germline loops: CDR1 SQVTM, CDR2 ANQGSEA. V lost 6 bases and J lost 1; bases outside the gene matches: 5. The CDR3 length is 13 residues. The CDR3 DNA sequence: TGCAGCGTGACAGGGCTCTCCCAAGAGACCCAGTACTTC. Amino acid sequence: CSVTGLSQETQYF.

This clone turned up a few times. The chain uses TRBV6-6 and TRBJ1-6; possible D gene TRBD1, 6 bases. Trimming removed 8 bases from V and 7 bases from J, with 9 bases in between. CDR3 length: 12 residues. Germline V gene data show CDR1 as MNHNY and CDR2 as SVGAGI (reference sequence). The CDR3 DNA follows: TGTGCCAGCGGAACAGGGAATTCACCCCTCCACTTT. Translated: CASGTGNSPLHF.

The chain uses TRBV7-2 and TRBJ1-3, with D unresolved. The CDR3 spans 13 residues. Germline loops: CDR1 SGHTA, CDR2 FQGNSA. Trimming took 5 bases from V and 4 from J, leaving 9 bases between them. The CDR3 DNA reads as TGTGCCAGCAGCAACCGAGGGGGAAACACCATATATTTT. This gives the protein CASSNRGGNTIYF.

The chain joins TRBV11-1 to TRBJ1-2; TRBD1 aligns across 7 bases. V lost 5 bases, J lost 8 bases, and 8 bases stayed unmatched. The CDR3 spans 13 residues. Germline V gene lookup returns CDR1 SGHAT and CDR2 FQDESV (reference sequence). The CDR3 loop reads CASSPSGGRGYTF. DNA of the CDR3: TGTGCCAGCAGCCCGTCAGGGGGGCGAGGCTACACCTTC.

The chain couples TRBV11-2 to TRBJ2-7; D may be TRBD2 (6 bases). The length of the CDR3 is 15 residues. Germline lookup yields CDR1 SGHAT and CDR2 FQNNGV. Trimming left V 5 bases short and J 2 bases short, with 16 bases between. CDR3 region: CASSRSGQGPYEQYF. CDR3 bases: TGTGCCAGCAGCCGAAGCGGGCAGGGACCCTACGAGCAGTACTTC.

V gene TRBV5-4 combines with J gene TRBJ1-2, with 9 bases fitting TRBD1. Germline V lookup: CDR1 SGHNT, CDR2 YYREEE (reference sequence). V lost 0 bases, J lost 6 bases, and 3 bases stayed unmatched. The CDR3 has 14 amino acids. Here the CDR3 reads CASSLETGGDGYTF. In DNA, the CDR3 is TGTGCCAGCAGCTTGGAGACAGGGGGTGATGGCTACACCTTC. The complete variable domain, with remaining parts taken from reference TRBV5-4 and TRBJ1-2, reads ETGVTQSPTHLIKTRGQQVTLRCSSQSGHNTVSWYQQALGQGPQFIFQYYREEENGRGNFPPRFSGLQFPNYSSELNVNALELDDSALYLCASSLETGGDGYTFGSGTRLTVV.

V gene TRBV5-1 combines with J gene TRBJ2-7, with 7 bases aligning to TRBD1. V trimming: 7 bases; J trimming: 5 bases; junction bases outside the gene matches: 12. The CDR3 is 14 residues long. The germline V gene has CDR1 SGHRS and CDR2 YFSETQ. Here the CDR3 reads CASGDQGVFDEQYF. The CDR3 coding sequence is TGCGCCAGCGGGGATCAGGGGGTTTTTGACGAGCAGTACTTC. Drawing the rest from reference TRBV5-1 and TRBJ2-7, the complete variable domain is KAGVTQTPRYLIKTRGQQVTLSCSPISGHRSVSWYQQTPGQGLQFLFEYFSETQRNKGNFPGRFSGRQFSNSRSEMNVSTLELGDSALYLCASGDQGVFDEQYFGPGTRLTVT.

The chain uses TRBV30 and TRBJ1-6, with D uncertain. The CDR3 has 13 residues. Trimming pared 1 base from V and 4 bases from J, leaving 5 bases between. The germline V gene encodes CDR1 GTSNPN and CDR2 SVGIG (reference sequence). The CDR3 coding sequence is TGTGCCTGGAGTGATCTTTATAATTCACCCCTCCACTTT. The encoded protein is CAWSDLYNSPLHF.